This T cell receptor beta chain stems from a study of blood T cell repertoires in COVID-19. Authors' methods: Researchers report that nucleated cell counts were estimated from reference gene primer amplification. Generated by immunoSEQ multiplex PCR, the TCRdb table keeps only in-frame clones and is missing some. The V and J calls and clone size are taken from that table; D and trimming were inferred from the DNA. Of approximately 160,000 clones listed, 85% to 95% are singletons. Sequencing was performed on peripheral blood. This TCR was recovered from a middle-aged man with acute or convalescent COVID-19.

CDR3 loop: CASSTRLAGAPGTDTQYF. CDR3 nucleotide sequence: TGTGCCAGCAGCACGAGACTAGCGGGGGCTCCGGGCACAGATACGCAGTATTTT. The rearrangement links TRBV7-8 to TRBJ2-3, with 12 bases aligning to TRBD2. The CDR3 has 18 residues. V lost 5 bases to trimming and J lost 1 base; unmatched junction nucleotides: 10. CDR1 and CDR2 (germline): SGHVS, FQNEAQ.